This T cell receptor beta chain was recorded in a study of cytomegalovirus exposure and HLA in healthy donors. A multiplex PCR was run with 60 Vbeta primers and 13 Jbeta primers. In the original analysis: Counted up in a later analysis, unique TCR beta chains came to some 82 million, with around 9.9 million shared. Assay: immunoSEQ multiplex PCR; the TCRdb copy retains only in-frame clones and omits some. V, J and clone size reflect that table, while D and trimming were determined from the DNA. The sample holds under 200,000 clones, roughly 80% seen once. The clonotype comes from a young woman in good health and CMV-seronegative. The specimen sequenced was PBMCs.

Here the CDR3 reads CSVEASGLPEIYNEQFF. Written as DNA, the CDR3 is TGCAGCGTTGAGGCTAGCGGTCTCCCCGAAATATACAATGAGCAGTTCTTC. This sequence joins TRBV29-1 and TRBJ2-1; TRBD2 aligns across 7 bases. Germline V gene data show CDR1 as SQVTM and CDR2 as ANQGSEA. This CDR3 has 17 residues. Unmatched junction bases numbered 15, after V lost 3 bases and J lost 4 bases.